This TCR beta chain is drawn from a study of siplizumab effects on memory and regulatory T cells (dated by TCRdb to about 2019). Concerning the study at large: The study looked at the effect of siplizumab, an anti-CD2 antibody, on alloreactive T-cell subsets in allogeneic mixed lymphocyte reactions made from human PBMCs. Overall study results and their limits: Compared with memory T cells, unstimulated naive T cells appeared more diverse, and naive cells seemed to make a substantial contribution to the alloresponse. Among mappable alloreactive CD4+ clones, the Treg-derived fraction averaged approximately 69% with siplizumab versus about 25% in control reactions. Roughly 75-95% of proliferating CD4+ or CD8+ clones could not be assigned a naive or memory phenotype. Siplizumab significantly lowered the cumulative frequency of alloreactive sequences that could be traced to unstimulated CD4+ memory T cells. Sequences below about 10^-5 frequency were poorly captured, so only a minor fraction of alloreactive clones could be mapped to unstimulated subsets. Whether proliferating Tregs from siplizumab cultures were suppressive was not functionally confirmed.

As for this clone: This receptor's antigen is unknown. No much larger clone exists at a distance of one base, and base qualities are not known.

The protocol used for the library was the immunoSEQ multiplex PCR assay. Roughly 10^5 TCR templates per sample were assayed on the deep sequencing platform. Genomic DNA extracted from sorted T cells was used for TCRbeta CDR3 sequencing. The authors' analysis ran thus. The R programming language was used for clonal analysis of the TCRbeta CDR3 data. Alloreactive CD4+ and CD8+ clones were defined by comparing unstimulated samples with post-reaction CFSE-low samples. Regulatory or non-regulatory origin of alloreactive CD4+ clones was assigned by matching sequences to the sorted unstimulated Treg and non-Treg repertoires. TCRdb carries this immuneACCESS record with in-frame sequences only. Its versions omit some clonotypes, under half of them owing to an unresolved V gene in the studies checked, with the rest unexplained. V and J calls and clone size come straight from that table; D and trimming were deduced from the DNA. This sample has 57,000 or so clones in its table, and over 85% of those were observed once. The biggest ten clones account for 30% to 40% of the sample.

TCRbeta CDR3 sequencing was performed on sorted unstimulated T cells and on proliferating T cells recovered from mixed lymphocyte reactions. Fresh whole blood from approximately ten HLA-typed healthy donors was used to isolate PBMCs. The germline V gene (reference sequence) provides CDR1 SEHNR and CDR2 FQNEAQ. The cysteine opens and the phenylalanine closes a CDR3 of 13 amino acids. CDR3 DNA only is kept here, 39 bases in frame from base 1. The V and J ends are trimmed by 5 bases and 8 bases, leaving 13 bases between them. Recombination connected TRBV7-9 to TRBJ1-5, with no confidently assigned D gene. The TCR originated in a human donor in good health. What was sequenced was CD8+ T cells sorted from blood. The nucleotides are TGTGCCAGCAGCCTGGGATTGTTGGAGCCCCAGCATTTT. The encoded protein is CASSLGLLEPQHF.